These 10 T cell receptor beta chains came from one sample sequenced in a study of blood T cell repertoires in COVID-19 (dated by TCRdb to about 2020). Libraries were prepared through the immunoSEQ multiplex PCR assay. The clones in this table, taken by TCRdb from immuneACCESS, are in-frame only. Not every clone is retained; where verified, under half of the shortfall comes from an unresolved V gene, and the cause of the rest is unknown. The sample data list about 270,000 clones, and 82% of these were observed just once. Of the sample, around 3.2% falls within the top ten clones. Input material: peripheral blood. The receptor source for this set is a woman under 30 with acute or convalescent COVID-19.

This clone was observed once. The chain uses TRBV6-6 and TRBJ1-2; D is possibly TRBD1 (6 bases). Trimming stripped 8 bases from V and 8 bases from J, with 15 bases between. The germline V gene has CDR1 MNHNY and CDR2 SVGAGI (reference sequence). The CDR3 is 12 amino acids. The CDR3 DNA reads as TGTGCCAGCCAACAGGGATCAGGAGGCTACACCTTC. Translating gives CASQQGSGGYTF.

The V gene is TRBV27, the J gene TRBJ1-5; unclear D gene. The ends were cut back, 3 bases at V and 7 bases at J, with 7 bases in the middle. The V gene's germline CDR1 is MNHEY and CDR2 SMNVEV (reference sequence). The CDR3 contains 12 residues. The CDR3, as DNA: TGTGCCAGCAGTTTTCGGGGACAGCCCCAGCATTTT. Protein: CASSFRGQPQHF.

The chain employs TRBV30 and TRBJ1-3; 8 nucleotides align to TRBD1. V lost 5 bases, J lost 8 bases, and 11 bases stayed unmatched. Germline V gene lookup returns CDR1 GTSNPN and CDR2 SVGIG (reference sequence). The CDR3 has 14 residues. CDR3 sequence (DNA): TGTGCCTGGCACAGGGGGAGTCCGGCCGACACCATATATTTT. This codes for CAWHRGSPADTIYF.

In the case of this clone: At the DNA level, this CDR3 is encoded by other sequences in the same sample as well. This rearrangement joins TRBV15 to TRBJ1-2; D call uncertain. The CDR3 spans 13 residues. CDR1 and CDR2 from the germline V gene are LNHNV and YYDKDF (reference sequence). With 1 base removed from V and 2 bases from J, the gap between germline ends came to 5 bases. The CDR3 loop is CATSRGGNYGYTF. The CDR3 nucleotides read TGTGCCACCAGCAGAGGAGGAAACTATGGCTACACCTTC.

A few counts support this clone. The chain couples TRBV6-5 to TRBJ1-4, with D tentatively TRBD1 (6 bases). The germline V and J ends were trimmed by 6 bases and 4 bases, with 15 bases remaining between them. This CDR3 spans 15 amino acids. Germline CDR1 is MNHEY and CDR2 is SVGAGI. DNA for the CDR3: TGTGCCAGCAGCCTTAGACAGGTTTATAATGAAAAACTGTTTTTT. It translates to CASSLRQVYNEKLFF.

V usage is TRBV6-5 and J usage is TRBJ1-1, with 7 bases identical to TRBD1. CDR3 length equals 13 residues. Germline V lookup: CDR1 MNHEY, CDR2 SVGAGI. V was pared by 6 bases and J by 2 bases, with 3 bases of the junction left unmatched. The CDR3 loop is CASSRQGNTEAFF. The CDR3 nucleotides are TGTGCCAGCAGCCGACAGGGCAACACTGAAGCTTTCTTT.

In this sample, this clone turned up a few times. V is TRBV11-3 and J is TRBJ2-3, with TRBD1 identical over 7 bases. The ends lost 0 bases at V and 12 bases at J; junction bases unmatched: 6. From germline, CDR1 is SGHNT and CDR2 YENEEA. The CDR3 runs 13 residues. CDR3 DNA sequence: TGTGCCAGCAGCTTAGAAGGCGACAGGGTCCAGTATTTT. Translated, it gives CASSLEGDRVQYF.

The chain combines TRBV12-3 or TRBV12-4 with TRBJ1-1, with 9 bases aligning to TRBD1. Trimming removed 8 bases from V and 5 bases from J; junction bases left unmatched: 6. This CDR3 spans 13 amino acids. This chain's CDR3 is CASLGTGSTEAFF. CDR3 coding DNA: TGTGCCAGCCTGGGGACAGGGTCGACTGAAGCTTTCTTT.

The V call is TRBV23-1, the J call TRBJ2-1; weak D call: TRBD1 (6 bases). TRBV23-1 is recorded as an ORF, its role being uncertain. The CDR3 is made up of 18 amino acids. Trimming shortened V by 8 bases and J by 10 bases, and 33 bases separated the two germline ends. The CDR3 DNA is TGCGCCAGCGGGAGAAATGGGGCAGGGGACCCCAGTACGAGGGAGCAGTTCTTC. Translating gives CASGRNGAGDPSTREQFF.

The gene calls are TRBV10-3 and TRBJ2-5, with 13 bases matching TRBD2. This CDR3 has 18 residues. The germline V gene encodes CDR1 ENHRY and CDR2 SYGVKD. V trimming: 6 bases; J trimming: 2 bases; junction bases outside the gene matches: 12. The CDR3 nucleotides read TGTGCCATCAGGGAGGGACTAGCGGGACGAGGGGGACAAGAGACCCAGTACTTC. It is translated as CAIREGLAGRGGQETQYF.